The 28 T cell receptor beta chains below come from one sample, sequenced in a study of regulatory T cells in long-lasting Graves disease (dated by TCRdb to about 2021). Library construction relied on multiplex PCR. The sequencer was an Illumina HiSeq 4000. To build TCR beta libraries, CDR3 regions were amplified by Arm-PCR using iRepertoire HTBI primers. The raw public reads went through TCRdb reprocessing: fastp at Q25, MiXCR clone calling, in-frame beta chains kept. All rows with the same CDR3 protein become a single entry with the most common DNA and genes. This sample is represented by roughly 500,000 distinct CDR3 sequences; more than 20% of them were singletons. The ten largest make up over 7.5% of the sample. In light of the paper, this sample's time point label describes: persistent/refractory GD, antithyroid drugs over 5 years with positive TRAb. RNA was extracted from PBMCs in TRIzol for both TCR sequencing and RNA sequencing.

Sequenced material: peripheral blood mononuclear cells (PBMCs), taken when the disease was refractory, from a patient treated with antithyroid drugs. The origin of the receptors is a female donor with Graves disease.

This clonotype was detected many times. This rearrangement joins TRBV6-2 or TRBV6-3 to TRBJ2-7; D is tentatively TRBD1 or TRBD2 (5 bases each). This CDR3 region has 15 residues. Looked up from germline, CDR1 is MNHEY and CDR2 is SVGEGT. Trimming left V 5 bases short and J 3 bases short, with 17 bases between. The CDR3 sequence is CASSDGLGTYYEQYF. CDR3 nucleotides: TGTGCCAGCAGTGATGGCCTCGGGACCTACTACGAGCAGTACTTC.

This clonotype was counted many times. The chain couples TRBV28 to TRBJ1-2; TRBD1 matches 7 bases. This CDR3 region has 15 residues. Germline values: CDR1 MDHEN, CDR2 SYDVKM. V lost 1 base, J lost 2 bases, and 4 bases stayed unmatched. In DNA, the CDR3 is TGTGCCAGCAGTTTATCCCCGACAGGGAACTATGGCTACACCTTC. The encoded protein is CASSLSPTGNYGYTF.

This clonotype has a count of ten or more. This chain connects TRBV28 to TRBJ2-7, with D possibly matching TRBD1 (6 bases). The germline V gene has CDR1 MDHEN and CDR2 SYDVKM. The CDR3 is made up of 14 amino acids. Trimming took 2 bases from V and 3 from J, leaving 11 bases between them. The CDR3 nucleotides read TGTGCCAGCAGTTTAACGGGACACGGCTACGAGCAGTACTTC. This encodes CASSLTGHGYEQYF.

This clonotype was recorded at least ten times. The chain has TRBV7-9 and TRBJ2-7, with TRBD1 matching 10 bases. The CDR3 runs 14 residues. Losses at the gene ends were 0 bases for V and 5 bases for J; bases not matched to a gene: 1. CDR1 is SEHNR and CDR2 is FQNEAQ in the germline V gene (reference sequence). The CDR3 coding sequence is TGTGCCAGCAGCTTAGCCGGACAGGGGGACGAGCAGTACTTC. Translation gives CASSLAGQGDEQYF.

The chain employs TRBV5-8 and TRBJ1-5; D ambiguous. There are 17 residues in the CDR3. The germline V gene has CDR1 SGHTS and CDR2 YDEGEE. Deletions cut 0 bases from V and 2 bases from J, with 15 bases between. CDR3 sequence reads: CASSLAVAGGGNQPQHF. DNA of the CDR3: TGTGCCAGCAGCTTGGCCGTGGCGGGAGGCGGCAATCAGCCCCAGCATTTT.

This clonotype was seen at least ten times. This chain links TRBV11-2 with TRBJ1-1; D may be TRBD1 (6 bases). V was shortened by 5 bases and J by 5 bases, with 9 bases between the two germline ends. Germline V gene lookup returns CDR1 SGHAT and CDR2 FQNNGV. There are 12 residues in the CDR3. The chain's CDR3 is CASSSRGTEAFF. Written as DNA, the CDR3 is TGTGCCAGCAGCAGCAGGGGAACTGAAGCTTTCTTT. The full variable domain, in which reference TRBV11-2 and TRBJ1-1 provide the parts outside the CDR3, is EAGVAQSPRYKIIEKRQSVAFWCNPISGHATLYWYQQILGQGPKLLIQFQNNGVVDDSQLPKDRFSAERLKGVDSTLKIQPAKLEDSAVYLCASSSRGTEAFFGQGTRLTVV.

This clonotype was counted many times. V and J are TRBV29-1 and TRBJ2-7; D unresolved. The V end was cut by 5 bases, the J end by 0 bases, with 14 bases between. The CDR3 is 14 residues long. Germline V lookup: CDR1 SQVTM, CDR2 ANQGSEA. The DNA of the CDR3 is TGCAGCGTTTCGAACAGCCTGAGCTCCTACGAGCAGTACTTC. The encoded protein is CSVSNSLSSYEQYF.

V and J are TRBV18 and TRBJ2-7; the D gene is possibly TRBD2 (7 bases). Germline loops: CDR1 KGHSH, CDR2 LQKENI. Trimming took off 3 bases at V and 1 base at J, with 13 bases between the two ends. CDR3 length: 15 residues. The CDR3 DNA reads as TGTGCCAGCTCACCGGGGGCTAGCGGATCCTACGAGCAGTACTTC. Its translation: CASSPGASGSYEQYF.

This clonotype occurred a few times. One junction end does not reproduce the germline sequence, and a read error may be involved. V usage is TRBV6-5 and J usage is TRBJ2-2; D remains unclear. CDR1 and CDR2 (germline): MNHEY, SVGAGI. This CDR3 has 12 residues. In DNA form, the CDR3 reads TGTGCCGGCAGTTCCAACACCGGGGAGCTGTTTTTT. Translating it yields CAGSSNTGELFF.

The chain has TRBV6-1 and TRBJ2-6; D is perhaps TRBD1 (6 bases). The length of the CDR3 is 18 residues. The germline CDR1 and CDR2 sequences are MNHNS and SASEGT. Trimming shortened V by 8 bases and J by 0 bases, and 20 bases separated the two germline ends. For the CDR3, the DNA is TGTGCCAGCTCAACAACCGGGACATCCGTCTCTGGGGCCAACGTCCTGACTTTC. Protein product: CASSTTGTSVSGANVLTF.

This sequence joins TRBV4-1 and TRBJ1-1; D perhaps matches TRBD1 (5 bases). CDR1 MGHRA and CDR2 YSYEKL come from the germline V gene. Trimming took 1 base from V and 4 from J, leaving 16 bases between them. This CDR3 has 16 residues. This CDR3 is CASSQGSLGRTTEAFF. The DNA for the CDR3 is TGCGCCAGCAGCCAAGGCTCCTTGGGACGGACCACTGAAGCTTTCTTT.

This clonotype occurred many times. The chain uses TRBV11-2 and TRBJ2-5; TRBD1 might be the D (6 bases). This CDR3 is 18 amino acids long. V shed 4 bases and J shed 1 base, with 22 bases lying between them. Looked up from germline, CDR1 is SGHAT and CDR2 is FQNNGV. CDR3 sequence (DNA): TGTGCCAGCAGCTCAAACTGGACAGCCTATGATATCCAAGAGACCCAGTACTTC. This codes for CASSSNWTAYDIQETQYF.

This clonotype showed up just a few times. Sequence at one end of the junction differs from germline and may be a read error. The V call is TRBV7-2, the J call TRBJ1-5; tentatively, D is TRBD1 (5 bases). Germline assignment: CDR1 SGHTA and CDR2 FQGNSA. The CDR3 sequence is 15 residues long. In DNA, the CDR3 is TGTGCCAACAGCGGGGCGGGAGGAGGCAATCAGCCCCAGCATTTT. This sequence encodes CANSGAGGGNQPQHF. The full variable domain, in which reference TRBV7-2 and TRBJ1-5 provide the parts outside the CDR3, is GAGVSQSPSNKVTEKGKDVELRCDPISGHTALYWYRQSLGQGLEFLIYFQGNSAPDKSGLPSDRFSAERTGGSVSTLTIQRTQQEDSAVYLCANSGAGGGNQPQHFGDGTRLSIL.

As concerns this clonotype: Being one base from a much bigger clone, this may be a read error. The CDR3 DNA reads TGTGCCAGCAGTTCAATTAGCGGGAGAGGGTACGGGCAGTACTTC. This encodes CASSSISGRGYGQYF. This chain joins TRBV28 and TRBJ2-7; 9 bases line up with TRBD2. This CDR3 is 15 amino acids long. Germline-derived CDR1 and CDR2 are MDHEN and SYDVKM.

The V call is TRBV6-1, the J call TRBJ1-6; D is undetermined. V gave up 6 bases and J gave up 4 bases, with 10 bases separating them. The length of the CDR3 is 14 residues. The germline gives CDR1 MNHNS, CDR2 SASEGT. The chain's CDR3 is CASRPGRYNSPLHF. The CDR3 DNA follows: TGTGCCAGCAGACCGGGCCGTTATAATTCACCCCTCCACTTT.

This rearrangement joins TRBV14 to TRBJ2-7, with D tentatively TRBD1 (6 bases). The CDR3 sequence is 15 residues long. V lost 1 base and J 2 bases, leaving 12 bases between the germline ends. Germline V gene lookup returns CDR1 SGHDN and CDR2 FVKESK. The CDR3 loop reads CASSQGLGTPYEQYF. In DNA form, the CDR3 reads TGTGCCAGCAGCCAAGGGCTCGGGACACCCTACGAGCAGTACTTC. Based on the CDR3 plus reference TRBV14 and TRBJ2-7, the full variable domain is EAGVTQFPSHSVIEKGQTVTLRCDPISGHDNLYWYRRVMGKEIKFLLHFVKESKQDESGMPNNRFLAERTGGTYSTLKVQPAELEDSGVYFCASSQGLGTPYEQYFGPGTRLTVT.

In its sample, this clonotype was seen many times. This rearrangement joins TRBV2 to TRBJ2-7; D uncertain. Per the germline V gene, CDR1 is SNHLY and CDR2 is FYNNEI. V was clipped by 7 bases and J by 0 bases, with 13 bases between them. CDR3 length: 14 residues. This CDR3 reads CASTVLVSSYEQYF. The CDR3 nucleotides are TGTGCCAGCACGGTCTTAGTTAGCTCCTACGAGCAGTACTTC.

This clonotype appeared many times. The chain has TRBV2 and TRBJ1-2; D is undetermined. With 3 bases removed from V and 2 bases from J, the gap between germline ends came to 10 bases. The germline V gene has CDR1 SNHLY and CDR2 FYNNEI. The CDR3 loop spans 14 amino acids. The CDR3 here is CASSERRNNYGYTF. CDR3 nucleotides: TGTGCCAGCAGTGAGAGGCGGAACAACTATGGCTACACCTTC. Drawing the rest from reference TRBV2 and TRBJ1-2, the complete variable domain is EPEVTQTPSHQVTQMGQEVILRCVPISNHLYFYWYRQILGQKVEFLVSFYNNEISEKSEIFDDQFSVERPDGSNFTLKIRSTKLEDSAMYFCASSERRNNYGYTFGSGTRLTVV.

The rearrangement uses TRBV5-1 and TRBJ1-6; no firm D call. Trimming removed 1 base at V and 6 bases at J, with 14 bases between. Germline CDR1 is SGHRS and CDR2 is YFSETQ. CDR3 length: 16 amino acids. As DNA, the CDR3 is TGCGCCAGCAGCTTGACGGCCACGGTTTTTAATTCACCCCTCCACTTT. It specifies CASSLTATVFNSPLHF.

Many counts were recorded for this clonotype. The junction differs from germline at one of its ends, possibly a read error. The genes are TRBV5-5 and TRBJ2-5; 7 bases are shared with TRBD2. The germline CDR1 and CDR2 sequences are SGHKS and YYEKEE (reference sequence). This CDR3 is 12 amino acids long. The CDR3 DNA reads as TGTGCCAGCAGCTTTGTTGCGGGGGAGGAAGCCTTC. Translation: CASSFVAGEEAF.

On this clonotype: It may be a read error: a sequence one base away is much more abundant. This sequence joins TRBV28 and TRBJ1-5; no clear D gene. From germline, CDR1 is MDHEN and CDR2 SYDVKM. This CDR3 is built from 14 residues. CDR3 in DNA: TGTGCCAGCAGTTTATGGGACCTAGGGAAGCCCCGGCATTTT. Its protein product is CASSLWDLGKPRHF.

This clonotype was seen repeatedly, ten times or more. The chain couples TRBV5-1 to TRBJ1-1, with TRBD1 as a possible D gene (5 bases). This CDR3 has 15 residues. From germline, CDR1 is SGHRS and CDR2 YFSETQ. The V and J ends lost 3 bases and 0 bases respectively, with 12 bases between them. In DNA, the CDR3 is TGCGCCAGCAGCTGGGGCGCCGCGCTGAACACTGAAGCTTTCTTT. It translates to CASSWGAALNTEAFF.

This clonotype was seen many times. The junction does not match germline at one end; this may be a read error. CDR3 residues: CASSPPLGGEAFF. DNA for the CDR3: TGTGCCAGCTCCCCACCCCTCGGGGGTGAAGCTTTCTTT. This chain connects TRBV18 to TRBJ1-1; D is possibly TRBD1 (5 bases). The CDR3 spans 13 residues. Germline CDR1 is KGHSH and CDR2 is LQKENI.

The chain links TRBV5-6 to TRBJ2-5; 7 nucleotides line up with TRBD2. The germline CDR1 and CDR2 sequences are SGHDT and YYEEEE. The ends lost 1 base at V and 11 bases at J; junction bases unmatched: 5. The CDR3 covers 12 residues. This chain's CDR3 is CASSLLRGEQYF. The DNA for the CDR3 is TGTGCCAGCAGCTTGCTTCGGGGGGAGCAGTACTTC. Together with reference TRBV5-6 and TRBJ2-5, the CDR3 gives the full variable domain: DAGVTQSPTHLIKTRGQQVTLRCSPKSGHDTVSWYQQALGQGPQFIFQYYEEEERQRGNFPDRFSGHQFPNYSSELNVNALLLGDSALYLCASSLLRGEQYFGPGTRLLVL.

This clonotype was observed a few times. The chain links TRBV15 to TRBJ1-2; D is unresolved. Per the germline V gene, CDR1 is LNHNV and CDR2 is YYDKDF (reference sequence). The CDR3 contains 14 residues. Trimming cost V 3 bases and J 4 bases, with 12 bases left between them. CDR3 coding DNA: TGTGCCACCAGCAGCGGCGGCACAGTCTATGGCTACACCTTC. Translating it yields CATSSGGTVYGYTF.

The rearrangement joins TRBV11-1 to TRBJ2-5; D may match TRBD1 or TRBD2 (6 bases each). Germline V gives CDR1 SGHAT, CDR2 FQDESV (reference sequence). Trimming took off 3 bases at V and 5 bases at J, with 19 bases between the two ends. CDR3 length: 16 amino acids. CDR3 sequence (DNA): TGTGCCAGCAGCTTGGCGGGTTTACAGGGACTGGAGACCCAGTACTTC. It specifies CASSLAGLQGLETQYF. The entire variable domain, with the rest obtained from reference TRBV11-1 and TRBJ2-5, is as follows: EAEVAQSPRYKITEKSQAVAFWCDPISGHATLYWYRQILGQGPELLVQFQDESVVDDSQLPKDRFSAERLKGVDSTLKIQPAELGDSAMYLCASSLAGLQGLETQYFGPGTRLLVL.

This chain uses TRBV25-1 with TRBJ2-7; D gene uncertain. The CDR3 is made up of 13 amino acids. Germline V gene lookup returns CDR1 MGHDK and CDR2 SYGVNS. V lost 6 bases, J lost 0 bases, and 9 bases lay in between. As DNA, the CDR3 is TGTGCCAGCAGGGAACTGGGCTCCTACGAGCAGTACTTC. Protein sequence: CASRELGSYEQYF.

This clonotype was seen at least ten times. The chain employs TRBV12-3 or TRBV12-4 and TRBJ1-1, with a tentative D call TRBD1 (5 bases). The CDR3 has 16 amino acids. Deletions cut 3 bases from V and 1 base from J, with 15 bases between. The DNA of the CDR3 is TGTGCCAGCAGTTTTTTCGGGGGGTCAGGGAACACTGAAGCTTTCTTT. Its protein is CASSFFGGSGNTEAFF.